This TCR beta chain was sequenced in a study of blood T cell repertoires in COVID-19. Whole-study context: Some COVID-19 samples were acute and others convalescent; all came from the United States, Italy and Spain.

Only in-frame clones appear in the TCRdb table, and some are missing; sequencing was by immunoSEQ multiplex PCR. The repertoire includes fewer than 250,000 clones, around 82% of them detected once, and approximately 2.9% sits in the top ten. Germline lookup yields CDR1 SGHKS and CDR2 YYEKEE (reference sequence). There are 14 residues in the CDR3. Trimming stripped 2 bases from V and 1 base from J, with 9 bases between. The chain carries TRBV5-5 and TRBJ1-1, with D possibly matching TRBD1 (5 bases). This receptor was identified in a man in his fifties or sixties with active or convalescent COVID-19. The sample comprised peripheral blood. CDR3 nucleotide sequence: TGTGCCAGCAGCTTTCGGGGGGAGAACACTGAAGCTTTCTTT. Its translation: CASSFRGENTEAFF.